This T cell receptor (beta chain) was retrieved from a study of blood T cell repertoires in COVID-19. Turning to this clone: At one of its ends the junction is not consistent with the germline gene, which may arise from a read error.

Germline values: CDR1 SSHAT, CDR2 FNYEAQ (reference sequence). The CDR3 has 15 residues. Profiling relied on immunoSEQ multiplex PCR, and the TCRdb table lists in-frame clones only, not all of them. The table lists over 150,000 clones, roughly nine tenths of them singletons. V usage is TRBV7-7 and J usage is TRBJ2-5; 13 bases agree with TRBD2. The specimen sequenced was peripheral blood. This TCR derives from a man aged 45-60 years with acute or convalescent COVID-19. The CDR3 nucleotides are TGTGCTAGCAGCCGGACTAGCGGGGGTAAAGAGACCCAGTACTTC. Translation gives CASSRTSGGKETQYF.